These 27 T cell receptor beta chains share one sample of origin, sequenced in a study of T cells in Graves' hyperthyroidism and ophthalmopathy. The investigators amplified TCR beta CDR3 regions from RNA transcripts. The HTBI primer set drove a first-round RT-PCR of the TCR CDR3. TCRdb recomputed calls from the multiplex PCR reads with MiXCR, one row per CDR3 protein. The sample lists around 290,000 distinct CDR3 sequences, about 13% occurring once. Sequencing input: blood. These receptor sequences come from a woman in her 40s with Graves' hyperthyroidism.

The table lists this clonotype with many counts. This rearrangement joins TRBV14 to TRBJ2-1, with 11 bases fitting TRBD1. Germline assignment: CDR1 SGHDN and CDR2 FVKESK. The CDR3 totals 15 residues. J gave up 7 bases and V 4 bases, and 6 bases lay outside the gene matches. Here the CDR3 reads CASSLGQGARNEQFF. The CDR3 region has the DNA TGTGCCAGCAGCCTTGGACAGGGGGCGCGGAATGAGCAGTTCTTC.

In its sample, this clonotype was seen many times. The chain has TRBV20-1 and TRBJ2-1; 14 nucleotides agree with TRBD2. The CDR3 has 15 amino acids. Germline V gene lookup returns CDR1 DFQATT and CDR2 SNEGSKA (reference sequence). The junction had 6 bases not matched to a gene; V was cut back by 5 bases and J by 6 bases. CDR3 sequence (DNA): TGCAGTGCTTGGAGACTAGCGGGAGGGGGCAATGAGCAGTTCTTC. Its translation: CSAWRLAGGGNEQFF.

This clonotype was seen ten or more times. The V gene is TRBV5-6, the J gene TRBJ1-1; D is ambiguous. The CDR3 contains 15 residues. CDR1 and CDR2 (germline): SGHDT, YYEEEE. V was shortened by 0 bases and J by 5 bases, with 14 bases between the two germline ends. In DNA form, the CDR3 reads TGTGCCAGCAGCTTGGTTGACTACCCGGGTACTGAAGCTTTCTTT. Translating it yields CASSLVDYPGTEAFF.

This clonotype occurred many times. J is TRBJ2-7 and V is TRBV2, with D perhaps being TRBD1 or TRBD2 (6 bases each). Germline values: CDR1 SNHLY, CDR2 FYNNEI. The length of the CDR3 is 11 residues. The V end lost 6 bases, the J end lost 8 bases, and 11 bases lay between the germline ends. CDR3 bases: TGTGCCAGCAGGGGTGGGGGGCAGCAGTACTTC. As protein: CASRGGGQQYF. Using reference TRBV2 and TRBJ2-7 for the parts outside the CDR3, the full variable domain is EPEVTQTPSHQVTQMGQEVILRCVPISNHLYFYWYRQILGQKVEFLVSFYNNEISEKSEIFDDQFSVERPDGSNFTLKIRSTKLEDSAMYFCASRGGGQQYFGPGTRLTVT.

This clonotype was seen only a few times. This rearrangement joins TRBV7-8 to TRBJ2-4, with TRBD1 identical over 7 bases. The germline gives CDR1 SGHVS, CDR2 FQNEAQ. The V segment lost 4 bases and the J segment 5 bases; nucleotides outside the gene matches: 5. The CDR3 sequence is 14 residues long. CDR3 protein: CASSSQTGQNIQYF. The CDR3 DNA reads TGTGCCAGCAGCTCCCAGACAGGGCAAAACATTCAGTACTTC.

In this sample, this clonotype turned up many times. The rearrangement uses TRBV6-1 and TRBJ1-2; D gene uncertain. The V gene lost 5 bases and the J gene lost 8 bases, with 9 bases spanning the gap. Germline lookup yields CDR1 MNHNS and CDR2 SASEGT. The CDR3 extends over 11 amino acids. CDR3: CASSNGRGYTF. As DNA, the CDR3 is TGTGCCAGCAGTAACGGCCGGGGCTACACCTTC.

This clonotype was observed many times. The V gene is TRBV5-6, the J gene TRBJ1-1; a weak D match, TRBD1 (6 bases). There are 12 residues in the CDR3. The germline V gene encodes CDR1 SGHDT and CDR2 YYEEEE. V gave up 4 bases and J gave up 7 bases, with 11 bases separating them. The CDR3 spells CASSEQGFEAFF. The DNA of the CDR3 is TGTGCCAGCAGCGAACAGGGTTTTGAAGCTTTCTTT.

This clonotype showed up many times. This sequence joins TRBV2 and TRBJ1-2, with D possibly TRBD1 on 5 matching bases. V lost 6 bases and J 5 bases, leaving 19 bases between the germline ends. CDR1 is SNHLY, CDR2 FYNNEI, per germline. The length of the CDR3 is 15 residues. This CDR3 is CASRSSTVRGYGYTF. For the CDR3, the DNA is TGTGCCAGCAGGTCGTCGACAGTGCGGGGGTATGGCTACACCTTC.

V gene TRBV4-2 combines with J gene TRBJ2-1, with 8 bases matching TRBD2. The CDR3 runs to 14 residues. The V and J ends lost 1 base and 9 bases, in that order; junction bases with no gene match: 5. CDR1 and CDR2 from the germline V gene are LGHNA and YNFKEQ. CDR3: CASSQGPGLGEQFF. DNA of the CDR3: TGTGCCAGCAGCCAAGGTCCGGGACTAGGTGAGCAGTTCTTC.

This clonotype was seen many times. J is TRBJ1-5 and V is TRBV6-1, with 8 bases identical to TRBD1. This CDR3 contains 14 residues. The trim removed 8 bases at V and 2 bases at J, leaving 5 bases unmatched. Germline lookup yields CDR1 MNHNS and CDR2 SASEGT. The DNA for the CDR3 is TGTGCCAGCCTTGGACAGGGACGCAATCAGCCCCAGCATTTT. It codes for CASLGQGRNQPQHF.

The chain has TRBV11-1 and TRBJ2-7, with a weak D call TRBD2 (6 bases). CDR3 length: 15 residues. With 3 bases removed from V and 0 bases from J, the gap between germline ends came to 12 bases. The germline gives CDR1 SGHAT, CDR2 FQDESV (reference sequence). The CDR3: CASSLGLENSYEQYF. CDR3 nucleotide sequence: TGTGCCAGCAGCTTGGGACTGGAGAACTCCTACGAGCAGTACTTC.

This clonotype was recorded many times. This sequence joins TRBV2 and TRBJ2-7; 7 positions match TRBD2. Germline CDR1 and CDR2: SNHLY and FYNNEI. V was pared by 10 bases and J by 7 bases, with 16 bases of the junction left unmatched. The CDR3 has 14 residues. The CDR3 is CATQRRAGAGEQYF. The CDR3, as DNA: TGTGCCACTCAGAGGAGGGCGGGAGCTGGGGAGCAGTACTTC.

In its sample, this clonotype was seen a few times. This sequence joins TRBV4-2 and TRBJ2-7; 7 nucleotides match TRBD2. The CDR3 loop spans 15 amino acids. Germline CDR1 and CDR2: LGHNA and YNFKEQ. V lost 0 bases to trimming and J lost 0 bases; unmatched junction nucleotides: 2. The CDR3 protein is CASSQEGGSSYEQYF. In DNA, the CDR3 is TGTGCCAGCAGCCAAGAGGGGGGGAGCTCCTACGAGCAGTACTTC.

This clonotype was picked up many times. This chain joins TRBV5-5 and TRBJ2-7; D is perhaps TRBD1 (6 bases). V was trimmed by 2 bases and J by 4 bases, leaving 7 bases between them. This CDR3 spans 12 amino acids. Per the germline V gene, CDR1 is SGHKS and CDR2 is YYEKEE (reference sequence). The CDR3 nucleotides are TGTGCCAGCAGCTTTACAGGGTACGAGCAGTACTTC. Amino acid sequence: CASSFTGYEQYF.

The CDR3, as DNA: TGTGCCAGCAGCCCTCTTAAAACTAGCGGGATGCCCTACAATGAGCAGTTCTTC. Protein product: CASSPLKTSGMPYNEQFF. The V and J genes are TRBV11-2 and TRBJ2-1, with 10 bases that match TRBD2. Germline loops: CDR1 SGHAT, CDR2 FQNNGV. There are 18 residues in the CDR3. V trimming: 5 bases; J trimming: 2 bases; junction bases outside the gene matches: 12.

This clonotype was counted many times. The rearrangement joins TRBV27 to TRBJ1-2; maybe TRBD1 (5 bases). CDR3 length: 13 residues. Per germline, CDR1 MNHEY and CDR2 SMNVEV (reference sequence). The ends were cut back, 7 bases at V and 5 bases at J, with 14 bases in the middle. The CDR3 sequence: CASKPAQAYGYTF. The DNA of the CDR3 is TGTGCCAGCAAACCGGCACAGGCTTATGGCTACACCTTC.

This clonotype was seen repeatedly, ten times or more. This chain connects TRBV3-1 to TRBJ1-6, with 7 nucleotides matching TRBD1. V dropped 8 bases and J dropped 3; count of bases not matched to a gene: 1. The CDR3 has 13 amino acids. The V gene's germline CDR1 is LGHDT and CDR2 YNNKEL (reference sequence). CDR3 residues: CASRDSYNSPLHF. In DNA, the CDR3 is TGTGCCAGCCGGGACAGCTATAATTCACCCCTCCACTTT.

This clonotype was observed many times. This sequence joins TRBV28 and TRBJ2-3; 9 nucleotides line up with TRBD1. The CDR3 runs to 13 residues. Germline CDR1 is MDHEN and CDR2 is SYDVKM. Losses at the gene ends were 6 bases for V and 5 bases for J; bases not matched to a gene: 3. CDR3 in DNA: TGTGCCAGCAGGACGACAGGGGGAGATACGCAGTATTTT. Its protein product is CASRTTGGDTQYF.

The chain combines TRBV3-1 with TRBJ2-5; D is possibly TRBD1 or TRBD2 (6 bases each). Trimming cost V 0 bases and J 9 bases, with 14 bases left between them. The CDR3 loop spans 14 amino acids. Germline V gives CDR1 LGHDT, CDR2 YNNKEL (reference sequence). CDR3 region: CASSQDRRGKSQYF. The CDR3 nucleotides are TGTGCCAGCAGCCAAGATCGGAGGGGGAAGTCCCAGTACTTC.

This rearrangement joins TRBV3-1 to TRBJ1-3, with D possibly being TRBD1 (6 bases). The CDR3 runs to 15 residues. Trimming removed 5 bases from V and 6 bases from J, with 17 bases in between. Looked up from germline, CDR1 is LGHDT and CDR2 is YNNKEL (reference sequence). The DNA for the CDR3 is TGTGCCAGCAGCTTTACAGGGTTCGGGTCAAACACCATATATTTT. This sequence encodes CASSFTGFGSNTIYF. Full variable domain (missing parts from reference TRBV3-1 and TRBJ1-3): DTAVSQTPKYLVTQMGNDKSIKCEQNLGHDTMYWYKQDSKKFLKIMFSYNNKELIINETVPNRFSPKSPDKAHLNLHINSLELGDSAVYFCASSFTGFGSNTIYFGEGSWLTVV.

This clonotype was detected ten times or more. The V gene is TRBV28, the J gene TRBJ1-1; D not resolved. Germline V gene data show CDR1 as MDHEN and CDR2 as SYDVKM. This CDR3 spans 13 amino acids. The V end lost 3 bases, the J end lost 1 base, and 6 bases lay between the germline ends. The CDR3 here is CASSFRGNTEAFF. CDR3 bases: TGTGCCAGCAGTTTTCGTGGGAACACTGAAGCTTTCTTT.

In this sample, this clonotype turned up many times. The CDR3: CSARDLSGQAGQPQHF. DNA of the CDR3: TGCAGTGCTAGAGATCTGTCGGGACAGGCGGGTCAGCCCCAGCATTTT. The chain links TRBV20-1 to TRBJ1-5, with 8 positions matching TRBD1. Germline V gene lookup returns CDR1 DFQATT and CDR2 SNEGSKA (reference sequence). With 0 bases clipped from V and 6 bases from J, the junction kept 10 bases outside the gene matches. This CDR3 is built from 16 residues.

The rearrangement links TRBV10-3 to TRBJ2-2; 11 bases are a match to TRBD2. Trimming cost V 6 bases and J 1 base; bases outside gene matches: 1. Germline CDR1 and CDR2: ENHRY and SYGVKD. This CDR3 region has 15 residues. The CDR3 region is CAISGLAGNTGELFF. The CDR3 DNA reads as TGTGCCATCAGCGGACTAGCGGGGAACACCGGGGAGCTGTTTTTT.

The CDR3 loop reads CSARVLAGVSDTQYF. The CDR3 bases are TGCAGTGCTAGAGTCCTAGCGGGAGTATCGGATACGCAGTATTTT. The chain couples TRBV20-1 to TRBJ2-3; 10 bases align to TRBD2. CDR1 and CDR2 (germline): DFQATT, SNEGSKA (reference sequence). The CDR3 is 15 amino acids. The J segment lost 6 bases and the V segment lost 1 base, leaving 7 bases of the junction unmatched.

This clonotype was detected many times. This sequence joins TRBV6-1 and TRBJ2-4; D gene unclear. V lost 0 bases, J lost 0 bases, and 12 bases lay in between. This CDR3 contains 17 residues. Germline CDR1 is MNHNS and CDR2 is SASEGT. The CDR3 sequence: CASSEAAARIAKNIQYF. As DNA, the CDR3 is TGTGCCAGCAGTGAAGCGGCAGCGAGGATAGCCAAAAACATTCAGTACTTC.

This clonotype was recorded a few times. Here the CDR3 reads CASSLAASDYEQYF. In DNA, the CDR3 is TGTGCCAGCAGCTTAGCTGCCAGCGACTACGAGCAGTACTTC. The chain links TRBV7-2 to TRBJ2-7; D gene uncertain. The germline V and J ends were trimmed by 0 bases and 3 bases, with 9 bases remaining between them. The CDR3 spans 14 residues. Germline values: CDR1 SGHTA, CDR2 FQGNSA.

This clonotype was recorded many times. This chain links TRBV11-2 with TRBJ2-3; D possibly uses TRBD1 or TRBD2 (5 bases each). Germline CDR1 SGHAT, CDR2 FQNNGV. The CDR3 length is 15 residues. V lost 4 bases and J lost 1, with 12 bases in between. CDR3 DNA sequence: TGTGCCAGCAGCTGGGGGTGGGGACGCACAGATACGCAGTATTTT. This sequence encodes CASSWGWGRTDTQYF. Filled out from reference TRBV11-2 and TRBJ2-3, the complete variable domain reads EAGVAQSPRYKIIEKRQSVAFWCNPISGHATLYWYQQILGQGPKLLIQFQNNGVVDDSQLPKDRFSAERLKGVDSTLKIQPAKLEDSAVYLCASSWGWGRTDTQYFGPGTRLTVL.